This T cell receptor beta chain originates from a study of blood T cells in healthy people across ages. Overall study results and limits: CMV status of donors was not determined, possibly confounding expanded clonotype changes.

A sample-barcoded 5' primer and a J-beta primer mix were used in a second PCR of roughly 6 to 12 cycles. Via MiXCR, TCRdb re-called the 5' RACE reads, giving one row per CDR3 protein. The table shows roughly 1.7 million distinct CDR3 sequences, with roughly 30% occurring only once. With respect to this clonotype: Its antigen is not identified.

V was trimmed by 5 bases and J by 5 bases, leaving 13 bases between them. This CDR3 has 12 residues. The V gene's germline CDR1 is DFQATT and CDR2 SNEGSKA (reference sequence). Sequencing input: blood. This chain connects TRBV20-1 to TRBJ2-7, with D perhaps TRBD1 (5 bases). The source of this sequence is a woman under 40 in good health. CDR3 bases: TGCAGTGCTCGCCCGAAGGGGAACGAGCAGTACTTC. It translates to CSARPKGNEQYF.